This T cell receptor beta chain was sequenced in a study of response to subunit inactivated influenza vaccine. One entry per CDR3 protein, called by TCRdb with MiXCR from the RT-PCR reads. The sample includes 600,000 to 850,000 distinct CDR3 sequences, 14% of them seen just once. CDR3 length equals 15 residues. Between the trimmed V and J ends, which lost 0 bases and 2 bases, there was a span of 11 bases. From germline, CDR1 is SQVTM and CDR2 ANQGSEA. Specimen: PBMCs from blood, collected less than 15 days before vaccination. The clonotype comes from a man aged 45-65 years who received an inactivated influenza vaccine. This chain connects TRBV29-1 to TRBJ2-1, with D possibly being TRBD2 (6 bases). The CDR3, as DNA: TGCAGCGTTGAAGACAAGACTAGAACCTACAATGAGCAGTTCTTC. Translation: CSVEDKTRTYNEQFF.